The clone carrying this T cell receptor (beta chain) has a handful of counts. As yet, its antigen is unknown. This sample stems from a study of a mutant IDH1 vaccine in newly diagnosed glioma. Time point reported: week 23, last vaccination. Vaccinated patients received 300 ug of mutant IDH1 20-mer peptide per dose, with topical imiquimod. The repertoire was sequenced with immunoSEQ multiplex PCR; TCRdb's copy has only in-frame clones and lacks some. In the table there are about 38,000 clones, about four fifths of which are singletons. Germline V gene lookup returns CDR1 KGHSH and CDR2 LQKENI. With 1 base removed from V and 3 bases from J, the gap between germline ends came to 15 bases. This CDR3 has 16 residues.

The V call is TRBV18, the J call TRBJ1-1; D is ambiguous. The specimen comprised PBMCs, sampled from a glioma patient whose treatment included an IDH1 peptide vaccine. The source of this sequence is a man aged 35-49 years with glioma. The CDR3 nucleotides are TGTGCCAGCTCACCACGGATGGCTGGGTTGGACACTGAAGCTTTCTTT. It translates to CASSPRMAGLDTEAFF.